The rows below give T cell receptor beta chains drawn from one sample of a study of CD8 T cells in Susac syndrome. One entry per CDR3 protein, called by TCRdb with MiXCR from the immunoSEQ multiplex PCR reads. The sample shows some 300,000 distinct CDR3 sequences, almost 85% of them seen only once. Material: CD8+ T cells from PBMCs. The receptor set was obtained from a human donor with multiple sclerosis. Both conserved end residues are part of each CDR3. Each record gives: J gene, V gene, CDR3 protein.

TRBJ2-2 | TRBV6-2/TRBV6-3 | CASASQRFNTGELFF
TRBJ1-2 | TRBV6-5 | CASSLGPDRANYGYTF
TRBJ2-1 | TRBV4-3 | CASSQDMLAGGVQFF
TRBJ1-2 | TRBV11-3 | CADGYGYTF
TRBJ2-1 | TRBV5-8 | CASSLATSSYNEQFF
TRBJ2-1 | TRBV10-1 | CASSGGLAGGPMNEQFF
TRBJ2-3 | TRBV6-1 | CASSELLRGPDTQYF
TRBJ2-1 | TRBV28 | CATIKGRRRSYNEQFF
TRBJ2-1 | TRBV20-1 | CSARGKTSASLYNEQFF
TRBJ1-2 | TRBV6-5 | CASSPIQGDYGYTF
TRBJ1-3 | TRBV12-3/TRBV12-4 | CASSPGQGSRNTIYF
TRBJ2-5 | TRBV11-2 | CASSHGPGETQYF
TRBJ2-1 | TRBV20-1 | CSASYRTSGLNEQFF
TRBJ2-7 | TRBV11-2 | CASSLEWGPEQYF
TRBJ2-3 | TRBV9 | CASSEGVSSDTQYF
TRBJ2-3 | TRBV24-1 | CATSGVPDTQYF
TRBJ2-2 | TRBV7-9 | CASSFRYPDREGNTGELFF
TRBJ2-7 | TRBV28 | CASRPGRVRTRITYEQYF
TRBJ2-2 | TRBV6-5 | CASSYSLREGLNTGELFF
TRBJ1-2 | TRBV28 | CASRKTGSDYGYTF
TRBJ1-2 | TRBV7-3 | CASSQQGISSGYTF
TRBJ2-7 | TRBV20-1 | CSATTSGRALEDEQYF
TRBJ1-1 | TRBV5-6 | CASSYQWSGAKGNTEAFF
TRBJ1-2 | TRBV2 | CASPAGTGALGYGYTF